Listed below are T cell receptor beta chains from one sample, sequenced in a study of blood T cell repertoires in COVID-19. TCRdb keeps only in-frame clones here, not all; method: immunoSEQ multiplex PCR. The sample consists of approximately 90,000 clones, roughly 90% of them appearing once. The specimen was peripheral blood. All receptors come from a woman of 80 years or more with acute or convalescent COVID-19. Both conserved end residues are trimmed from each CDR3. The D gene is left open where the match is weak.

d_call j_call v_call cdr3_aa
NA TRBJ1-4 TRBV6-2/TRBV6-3 ASSYSRKKLF
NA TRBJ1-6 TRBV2 ASSEQQVRNSPLH
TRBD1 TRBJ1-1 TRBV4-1 ASSQDSGQGADWRNTEAF
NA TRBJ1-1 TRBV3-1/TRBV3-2 ASSQDSLNTEAF
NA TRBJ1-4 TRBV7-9 ASSLKGMGEKLF
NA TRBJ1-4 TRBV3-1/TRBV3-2 ASSQEEGGRINEKLF
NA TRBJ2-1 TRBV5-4 ASSLGGSARGNEQF
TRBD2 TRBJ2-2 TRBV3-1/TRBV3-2 ASSQGLAGIAGELF
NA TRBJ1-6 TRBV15 ATSGASYNSPLH
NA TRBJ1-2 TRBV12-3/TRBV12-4 ASSHRDNYGYT
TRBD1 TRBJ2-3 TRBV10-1 ASSRTGGVEDTQY
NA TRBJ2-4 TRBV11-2 ASSFPPGGAVNIQY
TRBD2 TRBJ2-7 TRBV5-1 ASSHGLAGNYEQY
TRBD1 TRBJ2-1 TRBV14 ASSPLAGGYNEQF
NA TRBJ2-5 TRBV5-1 ASSLQETQY
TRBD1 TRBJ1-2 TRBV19 ASSIGAQQGALAGYT
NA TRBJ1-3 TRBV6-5 ASSPQTSSGNTIY
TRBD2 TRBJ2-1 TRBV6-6 ASSLTSGGFNEQF
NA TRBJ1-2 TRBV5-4 ASRAEVGANYGYT
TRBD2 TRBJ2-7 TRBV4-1 ASRGTGTSGTYEQY
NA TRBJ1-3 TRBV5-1 ASSGTGPGNTIY
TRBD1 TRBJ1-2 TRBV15 ATSRGTGGQDGYT
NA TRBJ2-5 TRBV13 ASSLGAPVRETQY
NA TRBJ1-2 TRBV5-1 ASSLASGASNYGYT
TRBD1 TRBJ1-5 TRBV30 AFTDRGRGDNQPQH
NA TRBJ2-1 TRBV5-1 ASSWGGYNEQF
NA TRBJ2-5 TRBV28 ASSLGGAQTQY
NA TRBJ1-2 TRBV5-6 ASSRETANYGYT
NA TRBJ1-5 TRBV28 ASRYRVELPQH
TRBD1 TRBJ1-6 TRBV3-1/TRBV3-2 ASSQGDRGNSPLH
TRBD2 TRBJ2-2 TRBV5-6 ASSRGGANTGELF
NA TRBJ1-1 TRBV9 ASSALPGSTEAF
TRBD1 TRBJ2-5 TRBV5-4 ASSVPRGRHSQETQY
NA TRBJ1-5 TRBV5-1 ASSPGGPQPQH
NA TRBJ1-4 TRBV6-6 ASSLPPGGNNEKLF
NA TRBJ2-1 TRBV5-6 ASSLGTNNEQF
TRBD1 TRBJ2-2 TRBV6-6 ASRPGTGQYTGELF
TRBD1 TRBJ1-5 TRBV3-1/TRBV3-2 ASSRQGYQPQH
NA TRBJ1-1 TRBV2 ASRREIHTEAF
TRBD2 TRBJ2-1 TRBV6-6 ASTLRGEAYNEQF
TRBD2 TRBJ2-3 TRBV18 ASSPQGLAGSTDTQY
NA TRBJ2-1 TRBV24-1 ATSDSVYNEQF
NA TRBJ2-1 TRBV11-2 ASSWSVSYNEQF
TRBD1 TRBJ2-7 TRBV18 ASSPKQGVYEQY